The 15 T cell receptor beta chains given below trace back to one sample, sequenced in a study of vaccination and CD4 T cells after COVID-19. Regarding time point: late sampling 161 to 241 days after vaccination in a few convalescent patients. TCRdb called the PCR reads again in MiXCR, with one record for every CDR3 protein. The data contain some 28,000 distinct CDR3 sequences, roughly 45% of them seen just once; the ten biggest clones take up less than 6%. Sequenced here: CD4+ T cells from blood, sampled about 7 months after SARS-CoV-2 vaccination. The receptors derive from a human donor who had recovered from COVID-19.

V usage is TRBV20-1 and J usage is TRBJ2-7; a weak D match, TRBD1 (5 bases). V lost 3 bases, J lost 7 bases, and 16 bases lay in between. CDR1 is DFQATT, CDR2 SNEGSKA, per germline (reference sequence). The CDR3 runs 13 residues. CDR3 sequence: CSARVDTMGEQYF. The CDR3 DNA sequence: TGCAGTGCTAGGGTGGACACGATGGGGGAGCAGTACTTC.

This clonotype occurred a few times. This sequence joins TRBV6-2 or TRBV6-3 and TRBJ1-5; D may be TRBD1 (5 bases). Germline values: CDR1 MNHEY, CDR2 SVGEGT. This CDR3 contains 12 residues. Trimming shortened V by 8 bases and J by 3 bases, and 8 bases separated the two germline ends. CDR3 protein: CASGAVNQPQHF. In nucleotides, the CDR3 is TGTGCCAGCGGGGCGGTCAATCAGCCCCAGCATTTT.

This clonotype was detected only a few times. V usage is TRBV20-1 and J usage is TRBJ2-5; the match to TRBD2 covers 12 bases. Germline assignment: CDR1 DFQATT and CDR2 SNEGSKA (reference sequence). Unmatched junction bases numbered 7, after V lost 6 bases and J lost 5 bases. The CDR3 has 14 residues. The chain's CDR3 is CSASSGRAGETQYF. As DNA, the CDR3 is TGCAGTGCCTCTAGCGGGAGGGCCGGGGAGACCCAGTACTTC.

V usage is TRBV15 and J usage is TRBJ2-3; D remains ambiguous. This CDR3 has 15 residues. V was trimmed by 1 base and J by 0 bases, leaving 8 bases between them. The germline CDR1 and CDR2 sequences are LNHNV and YYDKDF (reference sequence). CDR3 residues: CATSRGGGSTDTQYF. CDR3 DNA sequence: TGTGCCACCAGCAGAGGAGGCGGAAGCACAGATACGCAGTATTTT.

The CDR3 region has the DNA TGCGCCAGCAGCCAAGTTGTCTTCTCGGCCAATGAGCAGTTCTTC. Protein: CASSQVVFSANEQFF. V usage is TRBV4-3 and J usage is TRBJ2-1; D not resolved. The CDR3 covers 15 residues. The V end was cut by 1 base, the J end by 6 bases, with 13 bases between. Per germline, CDR1 LGHNA and CDR2 YSLEER.

V is TRBV19 and J is TRBJ1-5, with 8 bases lining up with TRBD1. The V gene end was trimmed by 3 bases and the J gene end by 4 bases; junction bases not matched to a gene: 2. Looked up from germline, CDR1 is LNHDA and CDR2 is SQIVND (reference sequence). The CDR3 has 14 amino acids. CDR3 DNA: TGTGCCAGTAGTATCACAGGGGGAAATCAGCCCCAGCATTTT. Translated, it gives CASSITGGNQPQHF.

The genes are TRBV4-1 and TRBJ2-5, with TRBD2 matching over 8 bases. Unmatched junction bases numbered 8, after V lost 1 base and J lost 4 bases. CDR1 and CDR2 from the germline V gene are MGHRA and YSYEKL. The CDR3 consists of 16 residues. The CDR3 DNA sequence: TGCGCCAGCAGCCAAGCAGTGGGGCTAGCGGGAGAGACCCAGTACTTC. This translates into CASSQAVGLAGETQYF.

The chain joins TRBV28 to TRBJ2-2, with D perhaps matching TRBD1 (6 bases). Trimming removed 10 bases at V and 4 bases at J, with 19 bases between. The CDR3 is 15 residues long. Germline CDR1 and CDR2: MDHEN and SYDVKM. The CDR3 loop is CATNRAVTLTGELFF. Here the CDR3 DNA reads TGTGCCACCAACAGGGCAGTTACCCTCACCGGGGAGCTGTTTTTT.

The genes are TRBV12-3 or TRBV12-4 and TRBJ1-1, with D hard to call. V lost 3 bases and J lost 2, with 10 bases in between. The CDR3 is 14 amino acids. As DNA, the CDR3 is TGTGCCAGCAGTTTGACACCTCAAAACACTGAAGCTTTCTTT. It specifies CASSLTPQNTEAFF.

This clonotype was picked up a small number of times. The rearrangement links TRBV5-8 to TRBJ1-1; maybe TRBD1 (5 bases). The ends were cut back, 1 base at V and 4 bases at J, with 8 bases in the middle. The germline V gene encodes CDR1 SGHTS and CDR2 YDEGEE. The CDR3 extends over 13 amino acids. The CDR3 sequence is CASSLFGGTEAFF. As DNA, the CDR3 is TGTGCCAGCAGCTTGTTCGGGGGCACTGAAGCTTTCTTT.

V and J are TRBV7-2 and TRBJ2-3; D is ambiguous. The V end was cut by 5 bases, the J end by 2 bases, with 2 bases between. This CDR3 has 11 amino acids. Germline CDR1 and CDR2: SGHTA and FQGNSA. Here the CDR3 reads CASSATDTQYF. DNA of the CDR3: TGTGCCAGCAGCGCCACAGATACGCAGTATTTT.

This clonotype was recorded a few times. The CDR3 reads CASSPGHKTDSPLHF. The CDR3 DNA sequence: TGTGCCAGTAGTCCGGGACACAAGACCGATTCACCCCTCCACTTT. This chain links TRBV19 with TRBJ1-6, with D tentatively TRBD1 (6 bases). V was clipped by 5 bases and J by 8 bases, with 16 bases between them. CDR1 and CDR2 (germline): LNHDA, SQIVND (reference sequence). The CDR3 contains 15 residues.

This chain links TRBV19 with TRBJ2-3; D not certain. Germline V gene sequence: CDR1 LNHDA, CDR2 SQIVND (reference sequence). The CDR3 extends over 11 amino acids. The germline V and J ends were trimmed by 3 bases and 5 bases, with 3 bases remaining between them. Written as DNA, the CDR3 is TGTGCCAGTAGTATGGGAGATACGCAGTATTTT. Amino acids: CASSMGDTQYF.

This clonotype is labeled as large. The J gene is TRBJ2-3, the V gene TRBV27; D is ambiguous. V was pared by 1 base and J by 4 bases, with 12 bases between. This CDR3 has 15 amino acids. Looked up from germline, CDR1 is MNHEY and CDR2 is SMNVEV (reference sequence). Written as DNA, the CDR3 is TGTGCCAGCAGTTTATTTAGGAGACGCCCAGATACGCAGTATTTT. This encodes CASSLFRRRPDTQYF.

This clonotype showed up just a few times. The chain employs TRBV7-6 and TRBJ1-3; TRBD1 aligns across 7 bases. The CDR3 is made up of 15 amino acids. With V trimmed by 2 bases and J by 7 bases, 8 bases remained unmatched. Germline CDR1 SGHVS, CDR2 FNYEAQ. The CDR3 protein is CASSLSPGQLNTIYF. The CDR3 DNA reads TGTGCCAGCAGCTTAAGCCCGGGACAGCTGAACACCATATATTTT.